The rows below give T cell receptor beta chains drawn from one sample of a study of cytomegalovirus exposure and HLA in healthy donors. Measured with immunoSEQ multiplex PCR; TCRdb has only the in-frame clones, and not every one. The table has 180,000 or so clones, roughly 79% seen once. The source material was PBMCs. The receptors were sampled from a man in his forties or fifties in good health and CMV-seropositive. Each CDR3 is given with its conserved first and last residue. D genes are given only for firm matches. Clone size, where shown, is once, few, many, or a class for clones that have expanded.

>TRBJ1-4|TRBD1|-|TRBV28
CASSLYSFGTGRTNEKLFF
TGTGCCAGCAGTTTATATTCCTTTGGGACAGGGCGAACTAATGAAAAACTGTTTTTT
>TRBJ2-1|TRBD2|-|TRBV5-1
CASSLNSGGGEQFF
TGCGCCAGCAGCTTGAATAGCGGGGGAGGTGAGCAGTTCTTC
>TRBJ1-5|TRBD1|few|TRBV2
CASSDRFGGQGGRQPQHF
TGTGCCAGCAGTGATCGGTTCGGTGGACAGGGTGGAAGACAGCCCCAGCATTTT
>TRBJ1-4|TRBD1|-|TRBV4-3
CASSQDPRTGATPTNEKLFF
TGCGCCAGCAGCCAAGATCCCCGGACAGGGGCGACGCCAACTAATGAAAAACTGTTTTTT
>TRBJ1-2|-|-|TRBV6-5
CASSYSGGASSGYTF
TGTGCCAGCAGTTACTCGGGGGGGGCGTCGTCTGGCTACACCTTC
>TRBJ1-2|-|-|TRBV6-4
CASISDRSNYGYTF
TGTGCCAGCATAAGCGACAGGTCTAACTATGGCTACACCTTC
>TRBJ1-6|TRBD1|-|TRBV5-5
CASSSGTGSYNSPLHF
TGTGCCAGCAGCTCCGGGACAGGGAGTTATAATTCACCCCTCCACTTT
>TRBJ2-2|TRBD2|-|TRBV5-4
CASRGTSGELFF
TGTGCCAGCAGGGGGACTAGCGGGGAGCTGTTTTTT
>TRBJ2-5|-|-|TRBV11-3
CASSLSGKETQYF
TGTGCCAGCAGCTTATCAGGGAAGGAGACCCAGTACTTC
>TRBJ2-7|-|-|TRBV5-1
CASSPQGGRDEQYF
TGCGCCAGCAGCCCTCAGGGAGGACGCGACGAGCAGTACTTC
>TRBJ2-7|-|-|TRBV14
CASSQDPPVLSEQYF
TGTGCCAGCAGCCAAGATCCCCCAGTCCTGTCCGAGCAGTACTTC
>TRBJ1-1|-|few|TRBV21-1
CASSNSGTGDTEAFF
TGTGCCAGCAGCAATTCCGGGACAGGGGACACTGAAGCTTTCTTT
>TRBJ1-1|-|-|TRBV27
CASSLGRVNTEAFF
TGTGCCAGCAGTTTGGGCAGGGTGAACACTGAAGCTTTCTTT
>TRBJ1-1|-|few|TRBV5-1
CASSVMGDTEAFF
TGCGCCAGCAGTGTGATGGGAGATACTGAAGCTTTCTTT
>TRBJ2-3|TRBD2|-|TRBV19
CASSTRLAVTDTQYF
TGTGCCAGTAGTACGAGACTAGCGGTCACAGATACGCAGTATTTT
>TRBJ1-2|TRBD1|-|TRBV19
CASSISQTGAYGYTF
TGTGCCAGTAGTATTTCGCAGACAGGGGCCTATGGCTACACCTTC
>TRBJ1-1|-|-|TRBV27
CASSSAKDTTSNTEAFF
TGTGCCAGCAGTTCTGCTAAGGACACGACCTCGAACACTGAAGCTTTCTTT
>TRBJ1-6|-|-|TRBV10-3
CAISDAATPLHF
TGTGCCATCAGTGATGCTGCGACACCCCTCCACTTT
>TRBJ2-6|TRBD2|-|TRBV9
CASSVATRQGRDAGANVLTF
TGTGCCAGCAGCGTAGCTACTAGGCAAGGGAGGGACGCTGGGGCCAACGTCCTGACTTTC
>TRBJ1-2|-|-|TRBV6-5
CASSYSGGNYGYTF
TGTGCCAGCAGTTACTCAGGCGGGAACTATGGCTACACCTTC
>TRBJ2-2|-|-|TRBV7-2
CASSLSRTGTGELFF
TGTGCCAGCAGCTTATCACGGACTGGGACCGGGGAGCTGTTTTTT
>TRBJ2-3|-|-|TRBV10-2
CASTTSPADTQYF
TGCGCCAGCACTACGAGTCCGGCAGATACGCAGTATTTT
>TRBJ1-6|TRBD1|-|TRBV15
CATSSPWTGETLHF
TGTGCCACCAGCTCACCCTGGACAGGCGAGACCCTCCACTTT
>TRBJ2-3|TRBD1|-|TRBV27
CASSPDRGPDTQYF
TGTGCCAGCAGCCCGGACAGGGGACCAGATACGCAGTATTTT
>TRBJ1-5|-|-|TRBV2
CASSEREGGIQPQHF
TGTGCCAGCAGTGAAAGGGAGGGGGGCATTCAGCCCCAGCATTTT
>TRBJ2-5|-|-|TRBV4-1
CASSQGTSQGGRGETQYF
TGCGCCAGCAGCCAAGGAACTAGTCAGGGGGGACGGGGGGAGACCCAGTACTTC
>TRBJ1-1|TRBD1|-|TRBV7-9
CASSFSLTGGSTEAFF
TGTGCCAGCAGCTTTAGCCTGACAGGGGGGAGCACTGAAGCTTTCTTT